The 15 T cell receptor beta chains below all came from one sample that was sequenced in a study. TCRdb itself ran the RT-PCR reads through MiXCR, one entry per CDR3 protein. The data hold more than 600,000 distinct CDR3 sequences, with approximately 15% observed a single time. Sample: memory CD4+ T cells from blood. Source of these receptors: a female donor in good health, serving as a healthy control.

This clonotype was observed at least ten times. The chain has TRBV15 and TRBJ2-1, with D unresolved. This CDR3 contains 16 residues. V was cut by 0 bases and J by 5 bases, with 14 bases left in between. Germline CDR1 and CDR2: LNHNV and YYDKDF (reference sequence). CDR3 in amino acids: CATSRDSRKPHNEQFF. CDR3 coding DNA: TGTGCCACCAGCAGAGATTCCAGGAAGCCCCACAATGAGCAGTTCTTC. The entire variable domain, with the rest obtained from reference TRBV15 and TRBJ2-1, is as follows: DAMVIQNPRYQVTQFGKPVTLSCSQTLNHNVMYWYQQKSSQAPKLLFHYYDKDFNNEADTPDNFQSRRPNTSFCFLDIRSPGLGDTAMYLCATSRDSRKPHNEQFFGPGTRLTVL.

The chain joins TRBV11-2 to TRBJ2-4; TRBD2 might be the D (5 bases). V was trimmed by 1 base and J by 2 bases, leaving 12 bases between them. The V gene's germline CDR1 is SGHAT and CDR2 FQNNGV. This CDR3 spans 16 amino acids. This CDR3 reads CASSLVRGSTKNIQYF. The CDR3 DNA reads TGTGCCAGCAGCTTAGTCAGAGGGAGTACCAAAAACATTCAGTACTTC.

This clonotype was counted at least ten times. The CDR3 reads CITGGEAGYGYTF. The CDR3 DNA is TGCATTACAGGGGGCGAGGCTGGGTATGGCTACACCTTC. The chain combines TRBV20-1 with TRBJ1-2, with TRBD1 identical over 9 bases. The CDR3 runs 13 residues. Germline values: CDR1 DFQATT, CDR2 SNEGSKA (reference sequence).

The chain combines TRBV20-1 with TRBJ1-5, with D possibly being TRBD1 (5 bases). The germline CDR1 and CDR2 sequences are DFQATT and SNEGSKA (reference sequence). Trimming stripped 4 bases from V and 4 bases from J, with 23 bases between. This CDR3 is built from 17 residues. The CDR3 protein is CSANRLGGGGENQPQHF. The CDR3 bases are TGCAGTGCTAACCGCCTTGGGGGGGGAGGTGAAAATCAGCCCCAGCATTTT.

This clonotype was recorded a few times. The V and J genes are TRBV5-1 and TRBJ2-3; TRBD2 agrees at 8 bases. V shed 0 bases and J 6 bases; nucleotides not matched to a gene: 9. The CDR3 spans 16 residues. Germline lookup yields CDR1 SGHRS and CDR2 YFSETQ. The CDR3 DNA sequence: TGCGCCAGCAGCTTGGGCAGGTCTAGCGGGTTGGATACGCAGTATTTT. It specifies CASSLGRSSGLDTQYF.

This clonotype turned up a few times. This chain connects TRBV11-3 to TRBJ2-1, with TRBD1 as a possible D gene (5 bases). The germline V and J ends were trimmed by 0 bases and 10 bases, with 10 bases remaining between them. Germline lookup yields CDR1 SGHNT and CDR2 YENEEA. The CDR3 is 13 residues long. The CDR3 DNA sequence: TGTGCCAGCAGCTTAGAAGGGGCCGAAGAGCAGTTCTTC. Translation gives CASSLEGAEEQFF.

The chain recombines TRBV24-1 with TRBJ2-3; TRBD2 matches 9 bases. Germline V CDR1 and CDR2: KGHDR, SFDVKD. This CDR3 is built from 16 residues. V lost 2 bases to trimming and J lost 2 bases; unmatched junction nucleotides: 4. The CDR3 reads CATSDSGTSTTDTQYF. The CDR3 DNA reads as TGTGCCACCAGTGATTCCGGGACTAGCACCACAGATACGCAGTATTTT.

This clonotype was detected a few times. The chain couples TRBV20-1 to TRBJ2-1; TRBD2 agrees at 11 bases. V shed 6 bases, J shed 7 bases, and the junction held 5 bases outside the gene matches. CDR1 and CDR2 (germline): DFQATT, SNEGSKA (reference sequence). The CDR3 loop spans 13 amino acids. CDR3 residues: CSAGLAARNEQFF. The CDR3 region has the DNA TGCAGTGCGGGACTAGCGGCAAGGAATGAGCAGTTCTTC.

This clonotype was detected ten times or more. The chain's CDR3 is CASSLDRKRSYEQYF. The DNA of the CDR3 is TGTGCCAGCAGTTTGGACAGGAAAAGAAGCTACGAGCAGTACTTC. This sequence joins TRBV12-3 or TRBV12-4 and TRBJ2-7; TRBD1 aligns across 7 bases. The CDR3 contains 15 residues. V shed 3 bases, J shed 3 bases, and the junction held 8 bases outside the gene matches.

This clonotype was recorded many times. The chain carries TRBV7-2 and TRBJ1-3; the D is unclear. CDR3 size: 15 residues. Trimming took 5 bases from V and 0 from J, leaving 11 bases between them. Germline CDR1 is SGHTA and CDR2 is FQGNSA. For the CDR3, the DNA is TGTGCCAGCAGCGCCGACACATACTCTGGAAACACCATATATTTT. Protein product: CASSADTYSGNTIYF.

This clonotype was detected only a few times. CDR3 region: CSARTDQPREYF. The CDR3 DNA reads as TGCAGTGCTAGAACGGACCAGCCGAGAGAGTATTTT. The V and J genes are TRBV20-1 and TRBJ2-3; D gene unclear. The CDR3 runs 12 residues. Trimming pared 2 bases from V and 13 bases from J, leaving 16 bases between. Germline V gives CDR1 DFQATT, CDR2 SNEGSKA (reference sequence).

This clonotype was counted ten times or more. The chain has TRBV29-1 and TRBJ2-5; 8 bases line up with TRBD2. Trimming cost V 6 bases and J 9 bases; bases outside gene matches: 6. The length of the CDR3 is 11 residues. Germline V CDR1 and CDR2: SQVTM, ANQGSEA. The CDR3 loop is CSVRGDRAQYF. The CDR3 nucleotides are TGCAGCGTGCGGGGGGACCGGGCCCAGTACTTC.

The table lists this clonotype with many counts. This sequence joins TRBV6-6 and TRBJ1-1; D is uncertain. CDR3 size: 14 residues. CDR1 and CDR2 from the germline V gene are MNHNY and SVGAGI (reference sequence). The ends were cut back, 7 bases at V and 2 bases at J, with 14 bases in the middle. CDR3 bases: TGTGCCAGCATGCCCTTCGGAGCAAACACTGAAGCTTTCTTT. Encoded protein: CASMPFGANTEAFF.

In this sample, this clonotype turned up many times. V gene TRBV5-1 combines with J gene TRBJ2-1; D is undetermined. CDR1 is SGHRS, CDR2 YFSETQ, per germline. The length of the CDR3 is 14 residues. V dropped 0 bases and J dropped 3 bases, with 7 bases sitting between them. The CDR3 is CASSLAANYNEQFF. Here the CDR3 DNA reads TGCGCCAGCAGCTTGGCCGCTAACTACAATGAGCAGTTCTTC.

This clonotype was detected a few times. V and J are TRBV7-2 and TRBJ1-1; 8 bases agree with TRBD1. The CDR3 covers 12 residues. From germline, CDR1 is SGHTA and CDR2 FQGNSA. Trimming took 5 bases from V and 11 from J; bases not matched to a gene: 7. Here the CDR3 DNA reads TGTGCCAGCAGCCCGGACAGGGTAGGGGCTTTCTTT. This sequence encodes CASSPDRVGAFF.